This TCR beta chain is from a study of cytomegalovirus exposure and HLA in healthy donors. Study findings and constraints: The study listed around 150 cytomegalovirus-associated TCR beta chains. Links to common viral pathogens appeared, in a later analysis, for several of the most significant clusters. Because they were indistinguishable, some V segments, including TRBV6-2 and TRBV6-3, were excluded.

Turning to this clone: Its antigen is currently unknown.

After removal of 5 bases from V and 3 bases from J, the junction contained 6 bases not matched to a gene. The germline V gene encodes CDR1 MNHEY and CDR2 SMNVEV (reference sequence). The CDR3 sequence is 14 residues long. Both 60 Vbeta primers and 13 Jbeta primers went into the PCR. Measured with immunoSEQ multiplex PCR; TCRdb has only the in-frame clones, and not every one. The table has 85,000 to 100,000 clones, over 75% seen once. Sequences were obtained from PBMCs. The receptor comes from a girl aged 2-10 years in good health and CMV-seropositive. This chain uses TRBV27 with TRBJ2-5; the match to TRBD1 covers 7 bases. CDR3 coding DNA: TGTGCCAGCAGTGCTACCGGGACAGAAGAGACCCAGTACTTC. Translating gives CASSATGTEETQYF.